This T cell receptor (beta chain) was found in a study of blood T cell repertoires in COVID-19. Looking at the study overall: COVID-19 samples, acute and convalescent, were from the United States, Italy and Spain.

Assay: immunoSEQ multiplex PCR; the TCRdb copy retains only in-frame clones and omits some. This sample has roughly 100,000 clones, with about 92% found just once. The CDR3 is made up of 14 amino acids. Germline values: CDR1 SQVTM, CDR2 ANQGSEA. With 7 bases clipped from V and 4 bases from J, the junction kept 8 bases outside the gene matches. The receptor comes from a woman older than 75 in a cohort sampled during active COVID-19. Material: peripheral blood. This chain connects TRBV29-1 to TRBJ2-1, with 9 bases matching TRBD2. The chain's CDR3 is CSAGLAGGYNEQFF. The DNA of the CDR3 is TGCAGCGCTGGTCTGGCGGGAGGGTACAATGAGCAGTTCTTC.